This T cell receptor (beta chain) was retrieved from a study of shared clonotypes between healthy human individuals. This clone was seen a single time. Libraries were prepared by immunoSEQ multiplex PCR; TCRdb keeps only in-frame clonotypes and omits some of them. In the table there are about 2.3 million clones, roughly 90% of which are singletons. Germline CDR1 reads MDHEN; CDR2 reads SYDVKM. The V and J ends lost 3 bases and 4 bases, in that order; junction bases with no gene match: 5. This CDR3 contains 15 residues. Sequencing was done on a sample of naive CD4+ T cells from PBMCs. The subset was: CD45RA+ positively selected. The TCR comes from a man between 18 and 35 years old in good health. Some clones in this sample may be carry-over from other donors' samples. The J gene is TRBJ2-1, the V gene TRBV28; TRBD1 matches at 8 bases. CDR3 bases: TGTGCCAGCAGTTTTGACAGGGGTGGTTACAATGAGCAGTTCTTC. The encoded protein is CASSFDRGGYNEQFF.